This is a list of T cell receptor beta chains from one sample in a study of cytomegalovirus exposure and HLA in healthy donors. Repertoires were generated with immunoSEQ multiplex PCR, while TCRdb's copy carries only in-frame clones and drops some. This repertoire shows about 260,000 clones, about 92% found once; its top ten account for around 3.3%. What was sequenced was PBMCs. These receptors came from a woman in her 30s in good health and CMV-seronegative. Each CDR3 is given with its conserved first and last residue. The D gene is left open where the match is weak. A clone size is listed for some rows: how often the clone was seen (once, few, many), or a class if it is expanded.

TRBJ2-2,NA,NA,TRBV6-5,TGTGCCAGCAGTTTGGCCGGGGAGCTGTTTTTT,CASSLAGELFF
TRBJ1-2,NA,NA,TRBV5-5,TGTGCCAGCAGGCCTACAGGGAACTATGGCTACACCTTC,CASRPTGNYGYTF
TRBJ2-1,once,TRBD2,TRBV6-6,TGTGCCAGCAGTTATAGCGGGGAACCCTACAATGAGCAGTTCTTC,CASSYSGEPYNEQFF
TRBJ1-2,NA,NA,TRBV18,TGTGCCAGCTCGTGGGGGAGAGGCTACACCTTC,CASSWGRGYTF
TRBJ2-2,once,NA,TRBV5-6,TGTGCCAGCAGCTTCGGGAGGAACACCGGGGAGCTGTTTTTT,CASSFGRNTGELFF
TRBJ2-5,once,TRBD2,TRBV10-3,TGTGCCATCAGTACGACTAGCGGGGAGACCCAGTACTTC,CAISTTSGETQYF
TRBJ1-2,few,NA,TRBV19,TGTGCCAGTATGCAGGGGCGCAGCTATGGCTACACCTTC,CASMQGRSYGYTF
TRBJ2-5,NA,NA,TRBV27,TGTGCCAGCAGTGCCCGGGACATAAGGGAGACCCAGTACTTC,CASSARDIRETQYF
TRBJ2-7,NA,TRBD2,TRBV4-1,TGCGCCAGCAGCCAAGATCGGCGGGAGGGGGCCTACGAGCAGTACTTC,CASSQDRREGAYEQYF
TRBJ2-2,NA,TRBD1,TRBV9,TGTGCCAGCAGCAGACCGGGACAGGGGCGGATCGGGGAGCTGTTTTTT,CASSRPGQGRIGELFF
TRBJ1-2,NA,TRBD1,TRBV5-1,TGCGCCAGCAGCTTGGCTATTCAGGGACAGGCTTCCTATGGCTACACCTTC,CASSLAIQGQASYGYTF
TRBJ1-2,NA,NA,TRBV28,TGTGCCAGCAGTTCTGGGGGCTATGGCTACACCTTC,CASSSGGYGYTF
TRBJ1-4,NA,NA,TRBV6-1,TGTGCCAGCTGGACGAGTAATGAAAAACTGTTTTTT,CASWTSNEKLFF
TRBJ2-7,NA,NA,TRBV5-6,TGTGCCAGCAGCTTGGGCTTAGGGGGGGAGCAGTACTTC,CASSLGLGGEQYF
TRBJ2-3,NA,NA,TRBV27,TGTGCCAGCAGTTTATCGCGAGCCAACACAGATACGCAGTATTTT,CASSLSRANTDTQYF
TRBJ2-1,NA,TRBD2,TRBV27,TGTGCCAGCAGTTACGCGGGGGGCGCAACCTACAATGAGCAGTTCTTC,CASSYAGGATYNEQFF
TRBJ2-5,NA,NA,TRBV4-3,TGCGCCAGCAGCCAAGTTACAGGGGAGACCCAGTACTTC,CASSQVTGETQYF
TRBJ2-7,NA,TRBD2,TRBV4-3,TGCGCCAGCAGCCAGGGGACTAGCGGATCTGGGGGGTACGAGCAGTACTTC,CASSQGTSGSGGYEQYF
TRBJ2-7,NA,NA,TRBV20-1,TGCAGTGCTAGAGATTCCTACGAGCAGTACTTC,CSARDSYEQYF
TRBJ2-7,NA,NA,TRBV11-2,TGTGCCAGCAGACGCGACGGACAAACCTACGAGCAGTACTTC,CASRRDGQTYEQYF
TRBJ1-4,once,TRBD1,TRBV29-1,TGCAGCGTTGAGCCGGTGGACAGGCTATCAACTAATGAAAAACTGTTTTTT,CSVEPVDRLSTNEKLFF
TRBJ2-5,once,NA,TRBV7-9,TGTGCCAGCAGCCCCCGAGTACCGGGACGAGGGCGAGAGACCCAGTACTTC,CASSPRVPGRGRETQYF
TRBJ2-7,NA,TRBD2,TRBV2,TGTGCCAGCAGTGAAGAAGCTAGCGGGTTCTACGAGCAGTACTTC,CASSEEASGFYEQYF
TRBJ1-5,NA,NA,TRBV7-9,TGTGCCAGCTCGGCACAGGGTGGGAATCAGCCCCAGCATTTT,CASSAQGGNQPQHF
TRBJ2-1,NA,NA,TRBV7-2,TGTGCCAGCAGCTCTCTAAGGTATGAGCAGTTCTTC,CASSSLRYEQFF
TRBJ2-1,NA,TRBD2,TRBV4-3,TGCGCCAGCAGCCTCGGGACTAGCGGGAGAAATGATGAGCAGTTCTTC,CASSLGTSGRNDEQFF
TRBJ1-3,NA,NA,TRBV6-1,TGTGCCAGCAGTTTAGGAGAGCTGACTGGAAACACCATATATTTT,CASSLGELTGNTIYF
TRBJ2-3,NA,NA,TRBV7-2,TGTGCCAGCAGTCCTCAGGGGGGCCCCACAGATACGCAGTATTTT,CASSPQGGPTDTQYF
TRBJ1-4,NA,NA,TRBV7-2,TGTGCCAGCAGCTTATATAAGGGCAGTTACGAAAAACTGTTTTTT,CASSLYKGSYEKLFF
TRBJ2-7,once,NA,TRBV6-5,TGTGCCAGCAGTTACGCGGGCTACGAGCAGTACTTC,CASSYAGYEQYF
TRBJ1-5,NA,TRBD1,TRBV2,TGTGCCAGCAGAGGGGACAGGGGGCTCGTTCAGCCCCAGCATTTT,CASRGDRGLVQPQHF
TRBJ2-3,NA,NA,TRBV28,TGTGCCAGCAGTTTAGGGGAAGACAGTTCCAGCACAGATACGCAGTATTTT,CASSLGEDSSSTDTQYF
TRBJ2-7,NA,TRBD2,TRBV12-5,TGTGCTAGTGGTATCCGACTAGCGGGAGGAAGTGAGCAGTACTTC,CASGIRLAGGSEQYF
TRBJ2-7,NA,NA,TRBV7-8,TGTGCCAGCAGCTTGGGGGGGGCCCCCTCCTACGAGCAGTACTTC,CASSLGGAPSYEQYF
TRBJ2-7,few,NA,TRBV19,TGTGCCAGTAGTGTGTACTACTCCTACGAGCAGTACTTC,CASSVYYSYEQYF
TRBJ2-2,NA,TRBD2,TRBV7-8,TGTGCCAGCAGCTTAGCCCGACTAGCTCCTTCCGGGGAGCTGTTTTTT,CASSLARLAPSGELFF
TRBJ2-7,NA,NA,TRBV7-9,TGTGCCAGCAGCCCCCGCCTAGCGTTCCAGTCCCCCTCCTCCTACGAGCAGTACTTC,CASSPRLAFQSPSSYEQYF
TRBJ2-1,NA,NA,TRBV5-5,TGTGCCAGCAGCGGCCGAAGCTCCTACAATGAGCAGTTCTTC,CASSGRSSYNEQFF
TRBJ1-2,few,TRBD1,TRBV27,TGTGCCAGCAGTTTCCGGGACAGCTATGGCTACACCTTC,CASSFRDSYGYTF
TRBJ2-4,NA,NA,TRBV15,TGTGCCACCAGCATAGGGGGGGCCAAAAACATTCAGTACTTC,CATSIGGAKNIQYF
TRBJ2-6,NA,NA,TRBV6-6,TGTGCCAGCAGTTGGCAGGCCAACGTCCTGACTTTC,CASSWQANVLTF
TRBJ2-3,NA,NA,TRBV11-3,TGTGCCAGCAGCTCCAGGCCATCCACAGATACGCAGTATTTT,CASSSRPSTDTQYF
TRBJ1-4,NA,NA,TRBV5-1,TGCGCCAGCAGGACAACCTCAACTAATGAAAAACTGTTTTTT,CASRTTSTNEKLFF
TRBJ2-5,NA,NA,TRBV28,TGTGCCAGCAGTTGGCGGGGCGGACAAGAGACCCAGTACTTC,CASSWRGGQETQYF
TRBJ1-2,NA,NA,TRBV7-2,TGTGCCAGCAGCCTCACCCCGCCCGGACAGTTCGTGGGCTACACCTTC,CASSLTPPGQFVGYTF
TRBJ2-3,NA,NA,TRBV4-3,TGCGCCAGCAGCCAAGAAAAGGTCAGCCAAGATACGCAGTATTTT,CASSQEKVSQDTQYF